Sequencing of this T cell receptor (beta chain) was carried out in a study of blood T cell repertoires in COVID-19. At the level of the study: The United States, Italy and Spain were the sources of the acute and convalescent COVID-19 samples. PBMCs, B-cell-depleted T cells, or T cells provided the cDNA or gDNA that made up the material.

Authors' processing steps: Reference gene primer amplification gave nucleated cell count estimates. Assay: immunoSEQ multiplex PCR; the TCRdb copy retains only in-frame clones and omits some. The V and J calls and clone size come from that table; D and trimming were worked out from the DNA. Among about 260,000 clones listed, around nine tenths were seen once. V dropped 2 bases and J dropped 7 bases, with 13 bases sitting between them. The germline V gene encodes CDR1 MNHNY and CDR2 SVGAGI (reference sequence). This CDR3 contains 14 residues. Sequencing was performed on peripheral blood. The clonotype was recovered from a woman aged 55-75 years with COVID-19, enrolled during active disease. This chain uses TRBV6-6 with TRBJ2-3; no firm D call. The CDR3 DNA reads TGTGCCAGCAGTTACGGCCAAGAGGCGAATACGCAGTATTTT. Protein: CASSYGQEANTQYF.